This T cell receptor (beta chain) is from a study of shared clonotypes between healthy human individuals (dated by TCRdb to 2020 to 2021). Describing the broader study: Three men and two women, aged 18 to 49 years, made up the cohort. Different laboratories and diverse techniques were used to prepare libraries and sequence TCR repertoires, to increase sequencing depth and limit assay-specific biases. Between about 0.94 and 8.9 billion PBMCs per donor were obtained by leukapheresis. Blood TCR repertoires of four to six healthy adults were deeply sequenced to estimate repertoire size and the extent of clonotype sharing between individuals. Per donor, three plates each were used for CD4 naive and CD4 memory, two for CD8 naive, and one for CD8 memory. General study outcomes and caveats: Sampling was limited to blood, and TCR repertoires in tissue likely differ from TCR repertoires in blood. Across a few donors, about 5.2% of naive CD4, approximately 3.6% of naive CD8, roughly 2.3% of memory CD4, and 0.4% to 0.45% of memory CD8 clonotypes were shared. Even with the large sequencing depth, rarefaction of the sorted-subset datasets indicated that sequencing was incomplete. Estimated clonotype richness was generally larger for naive than for memory subsets. Because the study included only a small number of donors, the genetic and exposure-history diversity represented was limited. Compared with non-shared clonotypes, clonotypes shared by all four sorted-subset donors had higher generation probabilities. Pairwise subsampling led to the expectation that sequencing depth would affect the degree of clonotype sharing among donors.

Using the deep immunoSEQ assay, TCR CDR3 regions were amplified from genomic DNA by multiplex PCR. Genomic DNA extracted from each cell subset was distributed evenly over all wells of several immunoSEQ 96-well plates, and each plate served as one replicate. For sorted subsets, each replicate PCR was loaded with around 220 ng genomic DNA, equivalent to 25,000 to 30,000 T cell genomes. The purified libraries were quantified using a Qubit 3.0 fluorometer, sized with a Bioanalyzer 2100, and then quantified again using the KAPA Library Quantification kit. A separate single-read 150-cycle Illumina NextSeq 550 flow cell was used to sequence each immunoSEQ 96-well plate. Under the source paper's analysis protocol: The immunoSEQ output contained only junctional sequences without quality scores, so filtering could not match that applied to full-length reads. Sequences were annotated with PyIR, a Python wrapper for IgBLAST v1.9, using IMGT germline references to assign V/J genes and CDR3. Any read was removed if the V/J assignment was weak (E-value above 1e-6), the CDR3 was missing, or the read contained stop codons, out-of-frame junctions, or ambiguous translated residues. V3J clonotypes were defined by identical inferred V gene, J gene, and CDR3 amino acid sequence. To compute the percentage overlap between repertoires, the number of shared unique clonotypes was divided by the size of the smaller repertoire. Three approaches were used to assess repertoire richness: RTK rarefaction, the Chao1 estimator, and Recon v2.1 estimates of unobserved clonotypes. For all TCRbeta clonotypes obtained by the gDNA method from several donors, generation probabilities were computed with OLGA. TCRdb took this table from immuneACCESS and kept in-frame rearrangements with V and J called. Such tables lack part of the clones; where checked against another copy, unresolved V genes explain under half of the gap, and the rest is unexplained. That table gives V, J and clone size, and the DNA gave D and trimming. A total of 2 million to 2.5 million clones appear in this sample, approximately 94% of them only once. The ten largest clones represent about 0.13% of the sample.

The donors were healthy, HIV-negative adults with no recently reported acute infections or vaccinations. Every donor was a Caucasian adult residing in Nashville, Tennessee, USA. CD4+ T cells were enriched by magnetic negative selection; naive cells were then positively selected on CD45RA, and the negative fraction formed the memory subset. After blood collection by leukapheresis, PBMCs were isolated using Ficoll-Histopaque density gradient centrifugation and then cryopreserved in the vapor phase of liquid nitrogen. Analytical flow cytometry was used to check the purity and quantity of every magnetically sorted T cell population. Each sorted fraction had its genomic DNA isolated and then quantified by UV absorbance on a Nanodrop 2000c. Regarding this clone: Its recognized antigen is unknown. No base quality information exists; no much larger clone differs at one position.

The CDR1 and CDR2 encoded by the germline V gene (reference sequence) are WNHNN and SYGVQD. Trimming removed 2 bases from V and 6 bases from J; the gene matches leave 6 bases unexplained. The CDR3 has 14 amino acids, counting the end cysteine and phenylalanine. Only CDR3 DNA remains: 42 bases, in frame from the first base. In this chain, TRBV10-1 is recombined with TRBJ1-1, with 7 middle bases fitting TRBD1. The sequencing sample was made of naive CD4+ T cells sorted from blood. Taken with the paper, the label for cell subset or site translates to: CD45RA+ positively selected. The receptor's source is a man younger than 35 in good health. The CDR3 region has the sequence CASSEAGGRSEAFF. The DNA sequence is given as TGCGCCAGCAGTGAGGCAGGGGGAAGGTCTGAAGCTTTCTTT.